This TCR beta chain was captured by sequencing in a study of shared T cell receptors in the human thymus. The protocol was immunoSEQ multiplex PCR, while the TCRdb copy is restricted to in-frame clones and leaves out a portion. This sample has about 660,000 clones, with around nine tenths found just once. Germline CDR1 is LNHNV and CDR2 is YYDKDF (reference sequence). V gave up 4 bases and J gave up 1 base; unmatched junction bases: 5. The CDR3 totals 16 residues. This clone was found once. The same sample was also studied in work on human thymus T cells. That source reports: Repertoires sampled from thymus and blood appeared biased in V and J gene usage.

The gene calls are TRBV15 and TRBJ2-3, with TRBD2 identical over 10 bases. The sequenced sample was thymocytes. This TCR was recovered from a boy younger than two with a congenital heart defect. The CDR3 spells CATSILAGEGTDTQYF. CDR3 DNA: TGTGCCACCAGCATCCTAGCGGGAGAGGGCACAGATACGCAGTATTTT.